The 18 T cell receptor beta chains presented below share a single source sample, sequenced in a study of blood T cell repertoires in COVID-19. The assay was immunoSEQ multiplex PCR, and TCRdb's table has in-frame clones only and misses some. The profile covers about 360,000 clones, with 65% to 90% appearing a single time and about 7% taken by the ten largest. The material sequenced was peripheral blood. These TCRs come from a woman in her sixties with COVID-19, enrolled during active disease.

This chain joins TRBV18 and TRBJ1-1; a possible D gene is TRBD1 (5 bases). This CDR3 comprises 13 residues. The V gene lost 2 bases and the J gene lost 4 bases, with 8 bases spanning the gap. Looked up from germline, CDR1 is KGHSH and CDR2 is LQKENI. CDR3 sequence (DNA): TGTGCCAGCTCACCAATCGGGGGCACTGAAGCTTTCTTT. Its translation is CASSPIGGTEAFF. The full variable domain, rest sourced from reference TRBV18 and TRBJ1-1, is NAGVMQNPRHLVRRRGQEARLRCSPMKGHSHVYWYRQLPEEGLKFMVYLQKENIIDESGMPKERFSAEFPKEGPSILRIQQVVRGDSAAYFCASSPIGGTEAFFGQGTRLTVV.

This chain connects TRBV5-1 to TRBJ2-7, with TRBD1 matching 8 bases. The length of the CDR3 is 15 residues. In germline, CDR1 is SGHRS, CDR2 YFSETQ. After removal of 4 bases from V and 1 base from J, the junction contained 7 bases not matched to a gene. CDR3 in amino acids: CASSGTGLRSYEQYF. DNA of the CDR3: TGCGCCAGCAGCGGGACAGGTTTAAGGTCCTACGAGCAGTACTTC.

The chain joins TRBV7-3 to TRBJ2-7; 9 bases are a match to TRBD1. The germline V gene has CDR1 SGHTA and CDR2 FQGTGA. The V and J ends lost 5 bases and 5 bases, in that order; junction bases with no gene match: 10. This CDR3 region has 15 residues. The CDR3 coding sequence is TGTGCCAGCAGCGGGGGCCCGGGACAGGGAAACGAGCAGTACTTC. Amino acids: CASSGGPGQGNEQYF.

CDR3 nucleotide sequence: TGTGCCAGCAGCGAATACGGGACAGGGCGTTCACCCCTCCACTTT. It yields the protein CASSEYGTGRSPLHF. J is TRBJ1-6 and V is TRBV2; 9 bases map to TRBD1. CDR1 is SNHLY and CDR2 is FYNNEI in the germline V gene. V trimming: 6 bases; J trimming: 9 bases; junction bases outside the gene matches: 9. This CDR3 comprises 15 residues. Filled out from reference TRBV2 and TRBJ1-6, the complete variable domain reads EPEVTQTPSHQVTQMGQEVILRCVPISNHLYFYWYRQILGQKVEFLVSFYNNEISEKSEIFDDQFSVERPDGSNFTLKIRSTKLEDSAMYFCASSEYGTGRSPLHFGNGTRLTVT.

The rearrangement uses TRBV29-1 and TRBJ2-7, with D perhaps matching TRBD2 (5 bases). V lost 5 bases, J lost 3 bases, and 8 bases lay in between. Per germline, CDR1 SQVTM and CDR2 ANQGSEA. CDR3 length: 11 amino acids. CDR3 protein: CSVLGSYEQYF. The CDR3 DNA sequence: TGCAGCGTTCTGGGGAGCTACGAGCAGTACTTC.

The chain has TRBV6-5 and TRBJ1-2; 8 bases match TRBD1. J gave up 4 bases and V 10 bases, and 14 bases lay outside the gene matches. CDR1 MNHEY and CDR2 SVGAGI come from the germline V gene. This CDR3 region has 15 residues. CDR3 loop: CATRQGASVSYGYTF. In DNA form, the CDR3 reads TGTGCCACTCGGCAGGGGGCAAGTGTTAGCTATGGCTACACCTTC.

The V gene is TRBV2, the J gene TRBJ2-3; 7 bases are a match to TRBD2. Looked up from germline, CDR1 is SNHLY and CDR2 is FYNNEI. There are 14 residues in the CDR3. The V and J ends lost 4 bases and 4 bases, in that order; junction bases with no gene match: 5. In DNA form, the CDR3 reads TGTGCCAGCAGTGTCCTGGCGGGAGCAGATACGCAGTATTTT. Its protein is CASSVLAGADTQYF.

V is TRBV6-5 and J is TRBJ1-6; the D gene is possibly TRBD1 (5 bases). Trimming took 6 bases from V and 8 from J, leaving 8 bases between them. The CDR3 is 12 residues long. Germline loops: CDR1 MNHEY, CDR2 SVGAGI. The CDR3 region is CASREGHSPLHF. Here the CDR3 DNA reads TGTGCCAGCAGGGAGGGACATTCACCCCTCCACTTT.

The chain joins TRBV6-5 to TRBJ2-5, with 8 positions matching TRBD2. Germline lookup yields CDR1 MNHEY and CDR2 SVGAGI. The trim removed 3 bases at V and 0 bases at J, leaving 3 bases unmatched. The CDR3 spans 15 residues. CDR3 protein: CASSYGGRYQETQYF. For the CDR3, the DNA is TGTGCCAGCAGTTATGGCGGGAGGTACCAAGAGACCCAGTACTTC.

This chain uses TRBV11-3 with TRBJ2-1, with 8 nucleotides matching TRBD2. The CDR3 contains 15 residues. Germline assignment: CDR1 SGHNT and CDR2 YENEEA. Unmatched junction bases numbered 8, after V lost 7 bases and J lost 3 bases. This CDR3 is CASTYTAGGYNEQFF. As DNA, the CDR3 is TGTGCCAGCACATACACGGCGGGGGGCTACAATGAGCAGTTCTTC.

The chain employs TRBV5-1 and TRBJ2-2, with D perhaps matching TRBD1 (5 bases). The CDR3 contains 15 residues. V lost 1 base and J 3 bases, leaving 10 bases between the germline ends. Germline lookup yields CDR1 SGHRS and CDR2 YFSETQ. The CDR3 loop is CASSLRQQDTGELFF. Written as DNA, the CDR3 is TGCGCCAGCAGCTTGAGACAGCAGGACACCGGGGAGCTGTTTTTT.

The CDR3 bases are TGCGCCAGCAGCCAAGATTCTTCGGGAGCACGCACAGATACGCAGTATTTT. It is translated as CASSQDSSGARTDTQYF. The genes are TRBV4-3 and TRBJ2-3; D may be TRBD2 (6 bases). The CDR3 contains 17 residues. Germline loops: CDR1 LGHNA, CDR2 YSLEER. Trimming removed 0 bases from V and 1 base from J, with 14 bases in between.

The chain carries TRBV7-9 and TRBJ1-4; possibly TRBD1 for D (6 bases). Per the germline V gene, CDR1 is SEHNR and CDR2 is FQNEAQ (reference sequence). Trimming shortened V by 2 bases and J by 8 bases, and 12 bases separated the two germline ends. There are 14 residues in the CDR3. The CDR3 nucleotides read TGTGCCAGCAGCTTAAACAGGGTGGCAGAAAAACTGTTTTTT. Amino acid sequence: CASSLNRVAEKLFF.

The V gene is TRBV11-3, the J gene TRBJ2-3; 9 bases map to TRBD2. The V segment lost 4 bases and the J segment 2 bases; nucleotides outside the gene matches: 7. CDR1 is SGHNT and CDR2 is YENEEA in the germline V gene. The CDR3 contains 16 residues. CDR3 sequence (DNA): TGTGCCAGCAGCTCTTGGACTAGCGAGGACACAGATACGCAGTATTTT. Protein product: CASSSWTSEDTDTQYF.

V gene TRBV30 combines with J gene TRBJ2-7; the match to TRBD1 covers 7 bases. The V gene end was trimmed by 0 bases and the J gene end by 0 bases; junction bases not matched to a gene: 14. This CDR3 is built from 18 residues. Germline CDR1 and CDR2: GTSNPN and SVGIG (reference sequence). The CDR3 DNA reads TGTGCCTGGAGTGTACGGACAGGCCCTTCTCGGAGCTCCTACGAGCAGTACTTC. Its protein is CAWSVRTGPSRSSYEQYF.

The table lists this clone with a count of one. The V call is TRBV5-6, the J call TRBJ2-6; D remains ambiguous. Germline V gene sequence: CDR1 SGHDT, CDR2 YYEEEE. Trimming removed 1 base from V and 0 bases from J, with 8 bases in between. The CDR3 extends over 16 amino acids. CDR3 amino acids: CASSLSLFSGANVLTF. Here the CDR3 DNA reads TGTGCCAGCAGCTTGTCACTTTTCTCTGGGGCCAACGTCCTGACTTTC.

As concerns this clone: In the same sample, other DNA sequences code for this CDR3. The chain is built from TRBV7-2 and TRBJ1-6; TRBD1 is a possible D gene (6 bases). This CDR3 region has 15 residues. Germline loops: CDR1 SGHTA, CDR2 FQGNSA. Trimming removed 1 base from V and 7 bases from J, with 11 bases in between. CDR3 region: CASSLVGQGNSPLHF. CDR3 coding DNA: TGTGCCAGCAGCTTAGTCGGGCAGGGGAATTCACCCCTCCACTTT. The full variable domain, with the rest looked up from reference TRBV7-2 and TRBJ1-6, is GAGVSQSPSNKVTEKGKDVELRCDPISGHTALYWYRQSLGQGLEFLIYFQGNSAPDKSGLPSDRFSAERTGGSVSTLTIQRTQQEDSAVYLCASSLVGQGNSPLHFGNGTRLTVT.

This clone has a single count. V and J are TRBV3-1 (or the pseudogene TRBV3-2) and TRBJ1-6, with D tentatively TRBD1 (5 bases). CDR3 size: 15 residues. V was trimmed by 6 bases and J by 5 bases, leaving 14 bases between them. Germline lookup yields CDR1 LGHDT and CDR2 YNNKEL (reference sequence). CDR3 bases: TGTGCCAGCAGGCCCGACAGCGCTGATAATTCACCCCTCCACTTT. Residues: CASRPDSADNSPLHF.